The present T cell receptor beta chain was sequenced within a study of cytomegalovirus exposure and HLA in healthy donors. Trimming cost V 3 bases and J 5 bases, with 21 bases left between them. Germline V gene sequence: CDR1 SGHRS, CDR2 YFSETQ. The CDR3 length is 17 residues. With regard to this clone: The target antigen is unknown.

Study outcomes and limitations: In a later analysis, 15,000 to 20,000 TCR beta sequences were associated with HLA alleles at 0.05 false discovery rate. Later on, a genetic analysis was performed. It linked a missense variant in DCLRE1C with V- and J-gene trimming of TCR beta. In a later analysis, several top co-occurrence clusters appeared linked to parvovirus B19, influenza, CMV and Epstein-Barr virus. Later analysis revealed greater clonal expansion in HLA-associated TCR beta chains than in equally common others.

The PCR used 60 Vbeta and 13 Jbeta primers. Repertoires were generated with immunoSEQ multiplex PCR, while TCRdb's copy carries only in-frame clones and drops some. There are around 250,000 clones in the sample; 80% to 85% occur only once, and 7% to 9% lies in the top ten. The clonotype comes from an older woman in good health and CMV-seropositive. The material sequenced was PBMCs. The chain has TRBV5-1 and TRBJ2-1; possibly TRBD2 for D (6 bases). CDR3 DNA sequence: TGCGCCAGCAGCTCGCCCACAGGCCGACTAGTTCACAATGAGCAGTTCTTC. It specifies CASSSPTGRLVHNEQFF.